This T cell receptor (beta chain) came from a study of blood T cell repertoires in COVID-19. Overall study context: Samples representing acute and convalescent COVID-19 were sourced from the United States, Italy and Spain.

The assay was immunoSEQ multiplex PCR, and TCRdb's table has in-frame clones only and misses some. The data show 55,000 to 70,000 clones, with around 80% seen just once and about 22% held by the top ten. V shed 6 bases and J 7 bases; nucleotides not matched to a gene: 7. Germline-derived CDR1 and CDR2 are MNHEY and SVGAGI. The CDR3 sequence is 15 residues long. Sequencing was done on a sample of peripheral blood. The clonotype comes from a woman between 55 and 75 years old with acute or convalescent COVID-19. This rearrangement joins TRBV6-5 to TRBJ2-3, with 13 bases fitting TRBD2. CDR3 nucleotide sequence: TGTGCCAGCAGGACCACTAGCGGGGGGGCATATACGCAGTATTTT. Protein sequence: CASRTTSGGAYTQYF.